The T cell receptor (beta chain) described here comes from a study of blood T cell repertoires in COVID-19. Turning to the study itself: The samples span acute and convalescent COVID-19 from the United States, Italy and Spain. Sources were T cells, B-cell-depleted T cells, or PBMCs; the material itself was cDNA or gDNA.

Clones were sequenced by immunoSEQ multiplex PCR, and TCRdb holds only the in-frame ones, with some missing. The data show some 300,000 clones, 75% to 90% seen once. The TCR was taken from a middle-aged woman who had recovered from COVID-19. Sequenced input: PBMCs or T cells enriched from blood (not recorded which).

CDR3 region: CASGLTRGSGNTIYF. CDR3 nucleotides: TGTGCCAGCGGTCTAACGAGGGGGTCTGGAAACACCATATATTTT. The chain is built from TRBV28 and TRBJ1-3, with a possible D match to TRBD1 (6 bases). Deletions cut 8 bases from V and 1 base from J, with 15 bases between. This CDR3 is 15 amino acids long. Germline CDR1 MDHEN, CDR2 SYDVKM.